Each of the 16 T cell receptor beta chains below was sequenced from the same sample in a study of T cells expressing NK-cell markers. TCRdb re-called the 5' RACE reads; one entry per CDR3 protein, DNA not given. Its table records about 260,000 distinct CDR3 sequences. The sequenced sample was blood T cells: a sorted CD56 or NKG2C T cell subset, CD4+ or CD8+ T cells, or bulk PBMC T cells (not recorded which). These receptors came from a woman aged 18 to 75 in good health.

The chain links TRBV4-2 to TRBJ2-3. The length of the CDR3 is 14 residues. From germline, CDR1 is LGHNA and CDR2 YNFKEQ. CDR3 amino acids: CASSRLSGADTQYF.

The chain uses TRBV27 and TRBJ2-2; TCRdb lists TRBD1, though no DNA is available to test this call. Per the germline V gene, CDR1 is MNHEY and CDR2 is SMNVEV (reference sequence). The CDR3 length is 15 residues. The CDR3 sequence: CASLVRTGDTGELFF.

The chain joins TRBV11-2 to TRBJ1-1; TCRdb calls TRBD1, which cannot be checked without DNA. Germline V gives CDR1 SGHAT, CDR2 FQNNGV. CDR3 length: 16 amino acids. The CDR3 region is CASSPQRVSGRTEAFF.

This chain connects TRBV6-2 or TRBV6-3 to TRBJ2-7; TCRdb's D call, TRBD2, is unchecked because there is no DNA. The germline V gene encodes CDR1 MNHEY and CDR2 SVGEGT. The CDR3 sequence is 17 residues long. The CDR3 loop reads CASSYPGTSGPLYEQYF.

The chain carries TRBV11-3 and TRBJ2-1; the D gene TCRdb calls, TRBD2, cannot be checked with no DNA. The CDR3 has 13 amino acids. Germline CDR1 and CDR2: SGHNT and YENEEA. CDR3 amino acids: CASALAGDNEQFF.

This chain connects TRBV5-6 to TRBJ1-4; TCRdb gives TRBD1 as the D gene, but with no DNA this cannot be confirmed. CDR1 SGHDT and CDR2 YYEEEE come from the germline V gene. The CDR3 spans 14 residues. CDR3 region: CASSSGQWDEKLFF.

The rearrangement uses TRBV19 and TRBJ1-1; the TCRdb call, TRBD1, lacks DNA for checking. This CDR3 is 14 amino acids long. Germline V lookup: CDR1 LNHDA, CDR2 SQIVND (reference sequence). The CDR3 sequence: CARSDRARGLKAFF.

This chain connects TRBV6-1 to TRBJ1-2; TCRdb reports TRBD1, a call that lacks DNA to check it against. Germline CDR1 MNHNS, CDR2 SASEGT. CDR3 length: 14 residues. The CDR3 protein is CASSGTGGLYGYTF.

V gene TRBV12-3 or TRBV12-4 combines with J gene TRBJ2-1; checking the TCRdb D call of TRBD1 is not possible without DNA. CDR3 length: 16 amino acids. The CDR3 loop is CASSPPYERGHNEQFF.

The chain is built from TRBV25-1 and TRBJ1-4; TCRdb reports TRBD1, a call that lacks DNA to check it against. The CDR3 contains 14 residues. Germline assignment: CDR1 MGHDK and CDR2 SYGVNS. CDR3 amino acids: CASSPTGKNEKLFF.

The V and J genes are TRBV7-2 and TRBJ2-5; TCRdb calls TRBD1, which cannot be checked without DNA. The CDR3 extends over 14 amino acids. Germline CDR1 and CDR2: SGHTA and FQGNSA. CDR3 sequence: CASSDRVGLETQYF.

This chain links TRBV11-2 with TRBJ2-2; absent DNA, TCRdb's TRBD1 call cannot be checked. The V gene's germline CDR1 is SGHAT and CDR2 FQNNGV. The CDR3 length is 16 residues. CDR3 sequence: CASSLTGSRDTGELFF. The full variable domain, rest sourced from reference TRBV11-2 and TRBJ2-2, is EAGVAQSPRYKIIEKRQSVAFWCNPISGHATLYWYQQILGQGPKLLIQFQNNGVVDDSQLPKDRFSAERLKGVDSTLKIQPAKLEDSAVYLCASSLTGSRDTGELFFGEGSRLTVL.

The chain links TRBV5-5 to TRBJ1-5. The CDR3 has 14 amino acids. Germline V gives CDR1 SGHKS, CDR2 YYEKEE (reference sequence). CDR3 amino acids: CASSLSRSNQPQHF.

The CDR3 is CASSLGGTSFWGYNEQFF. This chain joins TRBV6-2 or TRBV6-3 and TRBJ2-1; TCRdb returns TRBD2, unconfirmable since there is no DNA. The CDR3 contains 18 residues. Germline CDR1 reads MNHEY; CDR2 reads SVGEGT.

The chain carries TRBV5-5 and TRBJ2-3. This CDR3 has 14 amino acids. The germline CDR1 and CDR2 sequences are SGHKS and YYEKEE (reference sequence). The chain's CDR3 is CASSLGHRTDTQYF.

The chain recombines TRBV12-3 or TRBV12-4 with TRBJ1-6. The CDR3 runs to 15 residues. This chain's CDR3 is CAGPDPAAYNSPLHF.